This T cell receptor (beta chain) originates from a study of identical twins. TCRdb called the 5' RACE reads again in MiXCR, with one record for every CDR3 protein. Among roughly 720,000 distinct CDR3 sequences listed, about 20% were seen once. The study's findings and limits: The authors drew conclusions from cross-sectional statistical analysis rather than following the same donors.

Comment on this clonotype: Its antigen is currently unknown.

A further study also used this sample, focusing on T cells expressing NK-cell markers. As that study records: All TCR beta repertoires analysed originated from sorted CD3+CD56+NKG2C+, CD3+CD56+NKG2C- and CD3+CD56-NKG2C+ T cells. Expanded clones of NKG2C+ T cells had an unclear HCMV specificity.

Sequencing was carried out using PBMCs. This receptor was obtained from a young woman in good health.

CDR3 in DNA: TGTGCCAGCAGCGGGAGGGGATCCAATGAGCAGTTCTTC. It encodes CASSGRGSNEQFF. This chain links TRBV7-9 with TRBJ2-1; 7 bases fit TRBD2. J lost 6 bases, V lost 5 bases, and 4 bases had no gene match. Germline CDR1 is SEHNR and CDR2 is FQNEAQ (reference sequence). The CDR3 covers 13 residues. Variable domain in full (rest from reference TRBV7-9 and TRBJ2-1): DTGVSQNPRHKITKRGQNVTFRCDPISEHNRLYWYRQTLGQGPEFLTYFQNEAQLEKSRLLSDRFSAERPKGSFSTLEIQRTEQGDSAMYLCASSGRGSNEQFFGPGTRLTVL.